This T cell receptor beta chain was documented in a study of T cell repertoires in cytomegalovirus infection (dated by TCRdb to between 2018 and 2020). Context from the whole study: The peptide stimulations were aimed at well-studied HLA-B-restricted epitopes as well as recently identified HLA-C-restricted CMV epitopes, whose presentation resists viral immunomodulation. Because public TCR beta signatures pointed to carriage of CMV infection together with the matching HLA type, the HLA type of each donor mattered for the analysis. Findings and caveats that apply to the study as a whole: The ex vivo response was dominated by HLA-C-restricted CMV-specific TCR beta clonotypes, which also provided the single most frequent clonotype in two of eight donors. Cumulative frequency of public TCR beta family members discriminated carriers of CMV infection plus the relevant HLA type in this cohort and an independent approximately 360-donor cohort.

The intended sense of this specimen's treatment or condition label: in vitro stimulation with specific CMV peptide epitopes to enrich CMV-specific T cells. Instrument on record: Illumina HiSeq 1500. TCRdb reworked the public reads: Q25 trimming with fastp, MiXCR clone assembly, productive beta chains retained. Duplicate CDR3 protein sequences are folded into a single record with the most common DNA and genes. This sample is represented by tens of thousands of distinct CDR3 sequences; roughly 20% of them were singletons. Approximately 68% of the sample is held by the ten biggest clonotypes. According to the germline V gene (reference sequence), CDR1 reads MNHEY and CDR2 reads SMNVEV. V is trimmed back by 5 bases and J by 9 bases, and the junction contains 9 bases that no gene match accounts for. The CDR3 goes from the cysteine to the phenylalanine over 13 residues. The sequence is cut down to CDR3 DNA, 39 bases in frame from base 1.

Details on this clonotype: Its binding antigen is unknown. The input lacks base qualities; no much larger clone sits a single base away.

The sequence was obtained from a human donor in good health (CMV status not recorded). Some clones in this sample may be carry-over from other donors' samples. The sequences come from CD8+ T cells from cultured PBMCs, collected from culture after CMV antigen stimulation. The rearrangement combines TRBV27 with TRBJ1-2; a stretch of 7 junction bases matches TRBD1. CDR3 loop: CASSQGQPPRYTF. The bases are TGTGCCAGCAGTCAGGGACAGCCTCCTCGCTACACCTTC.